A selection of T cell receptor beta chains follows, all from one sample in a study of PD-L1 blockade in urothelial cancer. The data were produced by immunoSEQ multiplex PCR, yet TCRdb's version contains in-frame clones alone and is incomplete. The sample has 70,000 to 75,000 clones; less than 90% are singletons. Sample: PBMCs, taken around atezolizumab (anti-PD-L1) treatment. These receptors came from a woman in her seventies with urothelial cancer. CDR3s include the opening cysteine and the closing phenylalanine or tryptophan. Fields, in order: V gene, CDR3 length, CDR3 protein.

>TRBV11-3|17
CASRRISREGYTGELFF
>TRBV7-8|16
CASSNTFGAGANVLTF
>TRBV18|13
CASSPDWTNEQFF
>TRBV4-2|16
CASSQEPLLSTDTQYF
>TRBV5-4|19
CASSREQGAGSSGANVLTF
>TRBV5-4|15
CASQPGQGNTGELFF
>TRBV5-1|17
CASSSRPGADSGNTIYF
>TRBV28|14
CASRAGQRNYGYTF
>TRBV6-1|16
CASSEAGSGGTYEQFF
>TRBV30|16
CAWSVGQGWEDYGYTF
>TRBV7-2|11
CASSFINIQYF
>TRBV30|11
CAWGATTEAFF
>TRBV18|14
CASSPNRYQETQYF
>TRBV30|13
CAWSRGENQPQHF
>TRBV5-1|17
CASSLAAVAGGPGTQYF
>TRBV30|13
CAQQGDTNYGYTF
>TRBV7-9|13
CASSFTSDHEQYF
>TRBV6-6|14
CASMDGGGQETQYF
>TRBV4-1|17
CASSQETGWEGLGEQYF
>TRBV6-1|14
CASSEERGSQPQHF
>TRBV10-3|19
CAISEPGTGGFSGANVLTF
>TRBV5-1|16
CASSLAGGGASNEQFF
>TRBV7-7|15
CASSASRSGRNEQFF
>TRBV5-1|15
CASSLAGQGRNTIYF
>TRBV28|13
CASIEAGVGEQYF
>TRBV4-3|14
CASGRGQDNEKLFF
>TRBV11-2|19
CASSLDLDTTSGRTDTQYF
>TRBV4-2|14
CASSQDRQGSPLHF
>TRBV5-5|14
CASSLGGTVYEQYF